A selection of T cell receptor beta chains follows, all from one sample in a study of blood T cell repertoires in COVID-19. Sequencing was performed with immunoSEQ multiplex PCR; in TCRdb, only in-frame clones are kept and a portion is missing. The top ten hold 2.5% to 4% of the sample, which has under 170,000 clones, approximately 86% seen once. The specimen was peripheral blood. These receptors originate from a man between 70 and 80 years old with acute or convalescent COVID-19. CDR3s leave out the opening cysteine and the closing phenylalanine or tryptophan.

cdr3_length j_call v_call cdr3_aa
13 TRBJ2-1 TRBV3-1/TRBV3-2 ASSQEWTSNNEQF
12 TRBJ2-5 TRBV19 ASSARQGLETQY
13 TRBJ2-1 TRBV6-5 ASMVGTGGYNEQF
13 TRBJ2-3 TRBV6-1 ASSEGGGLTDTQY
12 TRBJ2-2 TRBV5-8 ASSTDRVSGELF
13 TRBJ2-5 TRBV5-4 ASSSAGGSQETQY
15 TRBJ1-5 TRBV28 ASSPPLGQGANQPQH
14 TRBJ1-1 TRBV7-3 ASSLRGGGRGTEAF
14 TRBJ2-3 TRBV6-6 ASSYSTGEVTDTQY
14 TRBJ2-5 TRBV11-3 ASSLGRLAGVETQY
14 TRBJ2-2 TRBV5-5 ASSFLAGQLTGELF